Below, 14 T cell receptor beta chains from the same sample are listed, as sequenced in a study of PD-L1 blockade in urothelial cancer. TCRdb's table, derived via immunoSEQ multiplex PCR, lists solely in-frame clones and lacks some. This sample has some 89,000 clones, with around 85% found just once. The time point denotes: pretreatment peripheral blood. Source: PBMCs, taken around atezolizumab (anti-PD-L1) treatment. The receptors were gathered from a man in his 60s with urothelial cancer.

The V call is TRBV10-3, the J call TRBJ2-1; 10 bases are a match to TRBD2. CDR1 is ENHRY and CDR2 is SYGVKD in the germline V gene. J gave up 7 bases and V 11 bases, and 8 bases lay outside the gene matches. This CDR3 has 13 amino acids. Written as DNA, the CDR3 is TGTGCCGCAGCGGGAGGGGTGGGTAATGAGCAGTTCTTC. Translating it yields CAAAGGVGNEQFF.

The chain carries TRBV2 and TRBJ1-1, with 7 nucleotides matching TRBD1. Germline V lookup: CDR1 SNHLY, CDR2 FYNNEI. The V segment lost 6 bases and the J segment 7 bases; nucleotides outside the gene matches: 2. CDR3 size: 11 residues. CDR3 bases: TGTGCCAGCAGGCAGGGGGTTGAAGCTTTCTTT. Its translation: CASRQGVEAFF.

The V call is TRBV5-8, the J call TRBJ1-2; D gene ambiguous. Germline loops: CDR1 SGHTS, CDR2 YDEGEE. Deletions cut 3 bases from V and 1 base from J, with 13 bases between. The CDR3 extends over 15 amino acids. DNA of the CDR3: TGTGCCAGCAGCTCCTACCGGTACAGTAACTATGGCTACACCTTC. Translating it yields CASSSYRYSNYGYTF.

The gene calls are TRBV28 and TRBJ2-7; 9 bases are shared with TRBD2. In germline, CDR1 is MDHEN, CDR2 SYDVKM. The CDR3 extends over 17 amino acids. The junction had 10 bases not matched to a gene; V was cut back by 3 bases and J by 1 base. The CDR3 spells CASSFLNLAGRSYEQYF. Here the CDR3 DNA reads TGTGCCAGCAGTTTCCTCAACCTAGCGGGAAGGTCCTACGAGCAGTACTTC.

Here the CDR3 DNA reads TGTGCCAGCAGCTCGTTCATAAGTGCCGAGTACGAGCAGTACTTC. This gives the protein CASSSFISAEYEQYF. The chain links TRBV7-2 to TRBJ2-7, with D hard to call. V was pared by 4 bases and J by 4 bases, with 17 bases between. This CDR3 is 15 amino acids long. CDR1 and CDR2 from the germline V gene are SGHTA and FQGNSA. Supplemented by reference TRBV7-2 and TRBJ2-7, the full variable domain reads GAGVSQSPSNKVTEKGKDVELRCDPISGHTALYWYRQSLGQGLEFLIYFQGNSAPDKSGLPSDRFSAERTGGSVSTLTIQRTQQEDSAVYLCASSSFISAEYEQYFGPGTRLTVT.

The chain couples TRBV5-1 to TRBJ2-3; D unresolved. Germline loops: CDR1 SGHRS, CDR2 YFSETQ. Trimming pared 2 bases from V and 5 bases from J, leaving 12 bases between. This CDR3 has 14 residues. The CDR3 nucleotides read TGCGCCAGCAGCTTCGGCGGTTTTAAAGATACGCAGTATTTT. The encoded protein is CASSFGGFKDTQYF.

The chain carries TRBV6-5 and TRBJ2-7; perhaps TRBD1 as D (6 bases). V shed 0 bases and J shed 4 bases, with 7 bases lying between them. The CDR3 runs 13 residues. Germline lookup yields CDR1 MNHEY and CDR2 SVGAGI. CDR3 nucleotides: TGTGCCAGCAGTTACTCGCAGGGGTACGAGCAGTACTTC. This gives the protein CASSYSQGYEQYF.

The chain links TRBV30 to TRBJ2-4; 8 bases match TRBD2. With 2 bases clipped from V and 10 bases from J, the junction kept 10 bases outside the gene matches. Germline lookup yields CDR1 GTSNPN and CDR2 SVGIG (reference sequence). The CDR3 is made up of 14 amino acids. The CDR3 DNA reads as TGTGCCTGGAGTCACGGGGGGGGTGAAGGTATTCAGTACTTC. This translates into CAWSHGGGEGIQYF.

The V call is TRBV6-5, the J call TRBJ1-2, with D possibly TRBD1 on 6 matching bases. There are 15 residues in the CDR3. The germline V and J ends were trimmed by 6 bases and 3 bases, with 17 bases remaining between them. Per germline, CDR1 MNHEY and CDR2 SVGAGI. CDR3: CASRRLLQGYYGYTF. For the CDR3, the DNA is TGTGCCAGCAGACGCTTATTACAGGGATACTATGGCTACACCTTC.

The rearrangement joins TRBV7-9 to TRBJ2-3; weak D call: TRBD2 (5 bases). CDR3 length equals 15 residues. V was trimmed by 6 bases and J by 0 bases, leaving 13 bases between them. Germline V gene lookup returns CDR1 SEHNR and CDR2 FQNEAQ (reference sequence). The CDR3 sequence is CASRLSSGSTDTQYF. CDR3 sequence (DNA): TGTGCCAGCAGATTATCCTCGGGAAGCACAGATACGCAGTATTTT.

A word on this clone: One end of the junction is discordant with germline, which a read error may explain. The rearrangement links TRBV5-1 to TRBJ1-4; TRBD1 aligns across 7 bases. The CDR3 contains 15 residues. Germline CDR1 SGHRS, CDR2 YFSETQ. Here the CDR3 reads CASSLEGGPNKKLFF. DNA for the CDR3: TGCGCCAGCAGCTTGGAAGGGGGCCCTAATAAAAAACTGTTTTTT. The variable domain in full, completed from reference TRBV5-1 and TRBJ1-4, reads KAGVTQTPRYLIKTRGQQVTLSCSPISGHRSVSWYQQTPGQGLQFLFEYFSETQRNKGNFPGRFSGRQFSNSRSEMNVSTLELGDSALYLCASSLEGGPNKKLFFGSGTQLSVL.

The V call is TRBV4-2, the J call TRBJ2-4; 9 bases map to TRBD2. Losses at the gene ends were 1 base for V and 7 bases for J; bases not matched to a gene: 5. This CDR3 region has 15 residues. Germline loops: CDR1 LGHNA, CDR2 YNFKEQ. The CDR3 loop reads CASSQGASGTNIQYF. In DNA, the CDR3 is TGTGCCAGCAGCCAAGGAGCTAGCGGGACCAACATTCAGTACTTC.

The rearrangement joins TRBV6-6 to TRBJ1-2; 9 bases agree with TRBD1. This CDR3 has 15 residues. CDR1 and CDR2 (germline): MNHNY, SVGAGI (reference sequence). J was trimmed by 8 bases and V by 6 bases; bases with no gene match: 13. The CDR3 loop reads CASRLADRGNRGYTF. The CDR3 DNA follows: TGTGCCAGCAGACTCGCGGACAGGGGTAACAGAGGCTACACCTTC.

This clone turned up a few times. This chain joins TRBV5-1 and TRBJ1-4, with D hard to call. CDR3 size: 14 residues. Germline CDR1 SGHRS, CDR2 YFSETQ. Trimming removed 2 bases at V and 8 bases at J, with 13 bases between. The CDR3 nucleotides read TGCGCCAGCAGCTTAAGCGCTGATCGGGAAAAACTGTTTTTT. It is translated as CASSLSADREKLFF.